This is a list of T cell receptor beta chains from one sample in a study of blood T cell repertoires in COVID-19. Sequencing was performed with immunoSEQ multiplex PCR; in TCRdb, only in-frame clones are kept and a portion is missing. The top ten clones hold 1.5% to 2% of a sample with 200,000 to 250,000 clones, about four fifths of them seen once. Input material: PBMCs or T cells enriched from blood (not recorded which). These receptors all come from a man aged 60 to 75 who had recovered from COVID-19. CDR3s include the opening cysteine and the closing phenylalanine or tryptophan. Each record gives: V gene, clone size, D gene, J gene, CDR3 protein, CDR3 DNA. D genes are given only for firm matches. Some rows mark clone size as missing; the rest say once, few, many or name a class of expanded clone.

TRBV6-2/TRBV6-3	few	NA	TRBJ1-2	CASSSIRGNYGYTF	TGTGCCAGCAGCTCCATTCGGGGTAACTATGGCTACACCTTC
TRBV10-3	NA	NA	TRBJ1-1	CAISSGLKGNTEAFF	TGTGCCATCAGTTCAGGACTTAAGGGGAACACTGAAGCTTTCTTT
TRBV2	NA	TRBD1	TRBJ1-2	CASSEARQGGGYTF	TGTGCCAGCAGTGAAGCGCGTCAGGGGGGTGGCTACACCTTC
TRBV19	NA	NA	TRBJ1-2	CASSILDRRIYGYTF	TGTGCCAGTAGTATCCTGGACAGAAGAATCTATGGCTACACCTTC
TRBV7-2	NA	NA	TRBJ1-6	CASSLAGRSDNSPLHF	TGTGCCAGCAGCTTAGCCGGGAGAAGTGATAATTCACCCCTCCACTTT
TRBV7-2	NA	TRBD1	TRBJ1-2	CASSHGTGEYGYTF	TGTGCCAGCAGCCACGGGACAGGGGAATATGGCTACACCTTC
TRBV6-6	few	NA	TRBJ1-3	CASSQNPRVQAGNTIYF	TGTGCCAGCAGTCAGAACCCCAGGGTCCAGGCTGGAAACACCATATATTTT
TRBV9	NA	TRBD1	TRBJ2-7	CASSVVDGGQGAYEQYF	TGTGCCAGCAGCGTAGTGGATGGAGGACAGGGGGCCTATGAGCAGTACTTC
TRBV6-2/TRBV6-3	few	TRBD1	TRBJ2-1	CASSYRTGTGDGDEQFF	TGTGCCAGCAGTTACCGTACCGGGACAGGGGATGGCGATGAGCAGTTCTTC
TRBV19	NA	NA	TRBJ1-1	CASKAGMNTEAFF	TGTGCCAGTAAGGCGGGTATGAACACTGAAGCTTTCTTT
TRBV27	NA	NA	TRBJ1-2	CASSSLGVGYTF	TGTGCCAGCAGTTCGCTCGGGGTCGGCTACACCTTC
TRBV19	NA	TRBD1	TRBJ1-1	CASSRTGTLNTEAFF	TGTGCCAGTAGTAGGACAGGGACTTTGAACACTGAAGCTTTCTTT
TRBV29-1	NA	NA	TRBJ2-1	CSLRRGPSYNEQFF	TGCAGCCTTAGGCGGGGACCTTCCTACAATGAGCAGTTCTTC
TRBV12-5	NA	TRBD1	TRBJ2-5	CASAIGTAEETQYF	TGTGCTAGTGCCATTGGGACAGCAGAAGAGACCCAGTACTTC
TRBV3-1/TRBV3-2	NA	NA	TRBJ1-6	CASSQEQDNSPLHF	TGTGCCAGCAGCCAAGAACAAGATAATTCACCCCTCCACTTT
TRBV4-2	NA	NA	TRBJ1-2	CASSQVSGNNVYGYTF	TGTGCCAGCAGCCAAGTGTCCGGGAACAATGTCTATGGCTACACCTTC
TRBV2	NA	TRBD2	TRBJ2-1	CASRGLAGVYNEQFF	TGTGCCAGCAGGGGACTAGCGGGGGTCTACAATGAGCAGTTCTTC
TRBV21-1	NA	NA	TRBJ1-2	CAPDAAGAWYGYTF	TGTGCCCCCGACGCGGCGGGGGCTTGGTATGGCTACACCTTC
TRBV6-5	NA	TRBD1	TRBJ2-1	CASSYKGAPNEQFF	TGTGCCAGCAGTTACAAGGGGGCGCCTAATGAGCAGTTCTTC
TRBV6-5	NA	NA	TRBJ2-7	CASSQTAGEPYEQYF	TGTGCCAGCAGTCAAACCGCCGGGGAGCCCTACGAGCAGTACTTC